The 22 T cell receptor beta chains below were found in one sample sequenced in a study of chemoradiotherapy in HPV16-positive cancers. TCRdb's table, derived via immunoSEQ multiplex PCR, lists solely in-frame clones and lacks some. Here the sample spans about 30,000 clones, approximately 84% being singletons. The material was blood, obtained from a patient who underwent chemoradiotherapy. The receptors shown here come from a human donor with HPV-associated anogenital cancer.

The chain uses TRBV11-2 and TRBJ2-3; TRBD1 matches 10 bases. J gave up 4 bases and V 3 bases, and 7 bases lay outside the gene matches. The CDR3 is 16 amino acids. Per the germline V gene, CDR1 is SGHAT and CDR2 is FQNNGV. CDR3 DNA sequence: TGTGCCAGCAGCTTCACGGGACAGGGGAGGCCAGATACGCAGTATTTT. This translates into CASSFTGQGRPDTQYF.

V usage is TRBV30 and J usage is TRBJ1-1; D is uncertain. The CDR3 contains 15 residues. V lost 4 bases and J lost 0, with 15 bases in between. The germline V gene has CDR1 GTSNPN and CDR2 SVGIG (reference sequence). Written as DNA, the CDR3 is TGTGCCTGGACCCCGGGTGCAGTGCTGAACACTGAAGCTTTCTTT. Translating gives CAWTPGAVLNTEAFF. The whole variable domain, filled in from reference TRBV30 and TRBJ1-1, reads SQTIHQWPATLVQPVGSPLSLECTVEGTSNPNLYWYRQAAGRGLQLLFYSVGIGQISSEVPQNLSASRPQDRQFILSSKKLLLSDSGFYLCAWTPGAVLNTEAFFGQGTRLTVV.

The genes are TRBV11-2 and TRBJ2-2; 7 nucleotides align to TRBD1. There are 16 residues in the CDR3. The germline gives CDR1 SGHAT, CDR2 FQNNGV. Trimming took 6 bases from V and 5 from J; bases not matched to a gene: 12. The CDR3 coding sequence is TGTGCCAGCAGAGGGGGAGAAACAGGGGCGACCGGGGAGCTGTTTTTT. This translates into CASRGGETGATGELFF. The full variable domain, in which reference TRBV11-2 and TRBJ2-2 provide the parts outside the CDR3, is EAGVAQSPRYKIIEKRQSVAFWCNPISGHATLYWYQQILGQGPKLLIQFQNNGVVDDSQLPKDRFSAERLKGVDSTLKIQPAKLEDSAVYLCASRGGETGATGELFFGEGSRLTVL.

J is TRBJ2-1 and V is TRBV18; possibly TRBD1 for D (5 bases). Trimming removed 4 bases at V and 5 bases at J, with 12 bases between. The CDR3 contains 14 residues. In germline, CDR1 is KGHSH, CDR2 LQKENI. CDR3 amino acids: CASSQYTGDNEQFF. CDR3 DNA: TGTGCCAGCTCACAGTATACAGGCGACAATGAGCAGTTCTTC.

The chain uses TRBV6-1 and TRBJ2-1, with 10 bases matching TRBD2. Germline assignment: CDR1 MNHNS and CDR2 SASEGT. Losses at the gene ends were 8 bases for V and 4 bases for J; bases not matched to a gene: 5. The CDR3 is 14 residues long. CDR3 in amino acids: CASPTSGAYNEQFF. In nucleotides, the CDR3 is TGTGCCAGCCCTACTAGCGGGGCATACAATGAGCAGTTCTTC.

The chain combines TRBV7-2 with TRBJ1-2; possibly TRBD1 for D (6 bases). Germline CDR1 SGHTA, CDR2 FQGNSA. Trimming cost V 4 bases and J 4 bases, with 10 bases left between them. The CDR3 sequence is 13 residues long. The CDR3 is CASSSSTGYGYTF. CDR3 bases: TGTGCCAGCAGCTCCTCGACAGGCTATGGCTACACCTTC.

The chain combines TRBV7-8 with TRBJ2-4; D perhaps matches TRBD1 (7 bases). Trimming took off 5 bases at V and 3 bases at J, with 14 bases between the two ends. The CDR3 length is 15 residues. Germline V gene data show CDR1 as SGHVS and CDR2 as FQNEAQ. The CDR3 loop reads CASSRETGSKNIQYF. The CDR3 nucleotides read TGTGCCAGCAGCCGGGAGACAGGGAGCAAAAACATTCAGTACTTC.

This chain links TRBV10-1 with TRBJ2-1; 7 bases map to TRBD2. V shed 0 bases and J 10 bases; nucleotides not matched to a gene: 3. Germline-derived CDR1 and CDR2 are WNHNN and SYGVQD (reference sequence). This CDR3 is built from 13 residues. The CDR3, as DNA: TGCGCCAGCAGTGAGTCGTACGGGGGGGAGCAGTTCTTC. It yields the protein CASSESYGGEQFF.

This clone was seen just once. The V gene is TRBV7-9, the J gene TRBJ2-1; 8 bases align to TRBD1. The junction had 1 base not matched to a gene; V was cut back by 5 bases and J by 4 bases. This CDR3 region has 13 residues. Germline CDR1 SEHNR, CDR2 FQNEAQ (reference sequence). The CDR3 here is CASSRQGYNEQFF. The CDR3 DNA follows: TGTGCCAGCAGCAGACAGGGGTACAATGAGCAGTTCTTC.

This clone was seen a single time. The chain carries TRBV7-2 and TRBJ2-3, with TRBD2 matching 9 bases. The germline V gene encodes CDR1 SGHTA and CDR2 FQGNSA. CDR3 length equals 15 residues. V lost 6 bases, J lost 5 bases, and 9 bases stayed unmatched. CDR3 sequence: CASRRVLAGLDTQYF. DNA of the CDR3: TGTGCCAGCAGACGAGTGCTAGCGGGGTTAGATACGCAGTATTTT.

This clone was counted only a few times. The chain joins TRBV27 to TRBJ1-2; 10 bases agree with TRBD1. This CDR3 has 15 amino acids. Looked up from germline, CDR1 is MNHEY and CDR2 is SMNVEV (reference sequence). Trimming took 4 bases from V and 4 from J; bases not matched to a gene: 6. CDR3 residues: CASSYRTGGTYGYTF. The DNA for the CDR3 is TGTGCCAGCAGTTATAGGACAGGGGGTACCTATGGCTACACCTTC.

This chain connects TRBV5-6 to TRBJ1-2; 9 bases match TRBD1. The CDR3 has 17 residues. Germline assignment: CDR1 SGHDT and CDR2 YYEEEE. Losses at the gene ends were 4 bases for V and 3 bases for J; bases not matched to a gene: 13. The CDR3 here is CASSPISARTGDYGYTF. CDR3 bases: TGTGCCAGCAGCCCTATATCTGCCCGGACAGGGGACTATGGCTACACCTTC.

The chain employs TRBV27 and TRBJ2-1; 7 bases are shared with TRBD1. With V trimmed by 5 bases and J by 4 bases, 5 bases remained unmatched. Germline V gene data show CDR1 as MNHEY and CDR2 as SMNVEV (reference sequence). The CDR3 runs 14 residues. DNA of the CDR3: TGTGCCAGCAGTGAGGGGGCGGATTACAATGAGCAGTTCTTC. This codes for CASSEGADYNEQFF.

The chain employs TRBV19 and TRBJ2-5, with 8 nucleotides matching TRBD2. The germline CDR1 and CDR2 sequences are LNHDA and SQIVND (reference sequence). The CDR3 contains 14 residues. Trimming removed 6 bases from V and 5 bases from J; junction bases left unmatched: 8. CDR3 loop: CASSSTGGQETQYF. In nucleotides, the CDR3 is TGTGCCAGTAGCAGTACGGGGGGGCAGGAGACCCAGTACTTC.

V and J are TRBV14 and TRBJ1-4; D unresolved. Deletions cut 0 bases from V and 8 bases from J, with 13 bases between. The CDR3 sequence is 15 residues long. Germline assignment: CDR1 SGHDN and CDR2 FVKESK. Written as DNA, the CDR3 is TGTGCCAGCAGCCAAGATAGCGCCCTGGGGGAAAAACTGTTTTTT. Protein sequence: CASSQDSALGEKLFF. Looking up the rest from reference TRBV14 and TRBJ1-4 gives the full variable domain: EAGVTQFPSHSVIEKGQTVTLRCDPISGHDNLYWYRRVMGKEIKFLLHFVKESKQDESGMPNNRFLAERTGGTYSTLKVQPAELEDSGVYFCASSQDSALGEKLFFGSGTQLSVL.

This clone came up once. The chain employs TRBV4-2 and TRBJ1-1; TRBD1 matches at 8 bases. This CDR3 spans 14 amino acids. Trimming at V came to 0 bases and at J to 7 bases, leaving 4 bases not matched to a gene. Germline V CDR1 and CDR2: LGHNA, YNFKEQ. The CDR3 protein is CASSQESTGDEAFF. CDR3 DNA: TGTGCCAGCAGCCAAGAATCGACAGGGGATGAAGCTTTCTTT.

V and J are TRBV5-8 and TRBJ2-5; 9 bases are a match to TRBD1. The CDR3 spans 16 residues. Germline CDR1 is SGHTS and CDR2 is YDEGEE. Germline trimming cut 4 bases from V and 5 bases from J; bases unmatched to any gene: 12. The CDR3 reads CASSPPPGQGRETQYF. The CDR3 nucleotides are TGTGCCAGCAGCCCCCCGCCGGGACAGGGAAGGGAGACCCAGTACTTC.

This chain links TRBV9 with TRBJ1-2, with D maybe TRBD1 (5 bases). Deletions cut 3 bases from V and 3 bases from J, with 9 bases between. CDR3 length: 13 amino acids. The germline gives CDR1 SGDLS, CDR2 YYNGEE. The CDR3 sequence: CASSDVGDYGYTF. The CDR3 nucleotides read TGTGCCAGCAGCGACGTAGGGGACTATGGCTACACCTTC.

The chain is built from TRBV19 and TRBJ1-1, with D maybe TRBD1 (6 bases). Between the trimmed V and J ends, which lost 1 base and 13 bases, there was a span of 16 bases. CDR1 LNHDA and CDR2 SQIVND come from the germline V gene (reference sequence). This CDR3 is built from 13 residues. CDR3 residues: CASSIASGASYFF. The CDR3, as DNA: TGTGCCAGTAGTATAGCGTCAGGGGCCAGCTATTTCTTT.

V and J are TRBV6-6 and TRBJ2-7, with D possibly being TRBD2 (6 bases). CDR1 and CDR2 from the germline V gene are MNHNY and SVGAGI (reference sequence). Trimming left V 3 bases short and J 9 bases short, with 24 bases between. The CDR3 contains 16 residues. Here the CDR3 DNA reads TGTGCCAGCAGTTATGGAGGGAACAGTCCCTCTATCGGGCAGTACTTC. This sequence encodes CASSYGGNSPSIGQYF.

This rearrangement joins TRBV4-2 to TRBJ2-5; TRBD2 matches 16 bases. The V gene end was trimmed by 4 bases and the J gene end by 5 bases; junction bases not matched to a gene: 13. The CDR3 has 19 amino acids. Germline CDR1 reads LGHNA; CDR2 reads YNFKEQ. Here the CDR3 DNA reads TGTGCCAGCAGCCCGGGCCCCGGGACTAGCGGGGGGGCCCGGGAGACCCAGTACTTC. Translating it yields CASSPGPGTSGGARETQYF.

This rearrangement joins TRBV28 to TRBJ1-2; TRBD1 matches at 9 bases. Germline CDR1 is MDHEN and CDR2 is SYDVKM. V was clipped by 6 bases and J by 8 bases; unmatched bases: 4. The CDR3 length is 12 residues. The CDR3 DNA reads as TGTGCCAGCAGCTACAGGGGGCTAGGCTACACCTTC. Translated, it gives CASSYRGLGYTF.